The present entry profiles one T cell receptor beta chain with its context. This sample stems from a study of shared T cell receptors in the human thymus. The CDR3 runs 15 residues. V shed 7 bases and J 3 bases; nucleotides not matched to a gene: 13. Germline CDR1 reads SGHRS; CDR2 reads YFSETQ. Assay: immunoSEQ multiplex PCR; the TCRdb copy retains only in-frame clones and omits some. The data show about 610,000 clones, 70% to 90% seen once. These data also featured in a second study, about human thymus T cells. That publication notes: From resections taken during corrective heart surgery, the thymus tissue was obtained. Within thymic and blood repertoires, V and J gene usage appeared to be biased.

The sequencing input was thymocytes. The chain carries TRBV5-1 and TRBJ2-7; 7 bases match TRBD1. This receptor was identified in a boy less than two years old with a congenital heart defect. For the CDR3, the DNA is TGCGCCAGCCGCCTAGGTCAGGACAGGAGCTACGAGCAGTACTTC. Protein: CASRLGQDRSYEQYF.